The 16 T cell receptor beta chains reported below all come from one sample, sequenced in a study of blood T cell repertoires in COVID-19. Generated by immunoSEQ multiplex PCR, the TCRdb table keeps only in-frame clones and is missing some. The sample records 140,000 to 150,000 clones, roughly 75% being singletons. The sample consisted of PBMCs or T cells enriched from blood (not recorded which). These receptors all come from a woman aged 45-59 years who had recovered from COVID-19.

This chain joins TRBV6-5 and TRBJ2-4; a weak D match, TRBD2 (6 bases). CDR3 length: 14 residues. V lost 8 bases and J 0 bases, leaving 11 bases between the germline ends. Germline-derived CDR1 and CDR2 are MNHEY and SVGAGI. The CDR3 nucleotides are TGTGCCAGCGTCGGGGGACTAGCCAAAAACATTCAGTACTTC. Its translation is CASVGGLAKNIQYF.

This clone was seen only a few times. The chain employs TRBV2 and TRBJ1-5, with 10 bases that match TRBD1. Trimming at V came to 8 bases and at J to 7 bases, leaving 2 bases not matched to a gene. Germline CDR1 is SNHLY and CDR2 is FYNNEI. The CDR3 length is 12 residues. In DNA form, the CDR3 reads TGTGCCAGCTTGGGACAGGGGCAGCCCCAGCATTTT. Protein product: CASLGQGQPQHF.

This clone was detected only a few times. The chain recombines TRBV6-5 with TRBJ1-2; D gene ambiguous. The germline gives CDR1 MNHEY, CDR2 SVGAGI. The CDR3 has 13 residues. V lost 4 bases and J lost 4, with 10 bases in between. For the CDR3, the DNA is TGTGCCAGCAGTTTACCGGGGTCCTATGGCTACACCTTC. The encoded protein is CASSLPGSYGYTF.

V usage is TRBV27 and J usage is TRBJ1-5, with 9 nucleotides matching TRBD1. The CDR3 has 14 residues. The V gene end was trimmed by 5 bases and the J gene end by 6 bases; junction bases not matched to a gene: 5. Germline V gene sequence: CDR1 MNHEY, CDR2 SMNVEV (reference sequence). The DNA of the CDR3 is TGTGCCAGCAGTGGACGACAGGGGGGTCAGCCCCAGCATTTT. The encoded protein is CASSGRQGGQPQHF.

CDR3: CSASQQGMGTEAFF. The CDR3 coding sequence is TGCAGTGCTAGTCAGCAGGGAATGGGGACTGAAGCTTTCTTT. This sequence joins TRBV20-1 and TRBJ1-1; weak D call: TRBD1 (5 bases). Germline lookup yields CDR1 DFQATT and CDR2 SNEGSKA (reference sequence). The V gene lost 3 bases and the J gene lost 5 bases, with 16 bases spanning the gap. This CDR3 comprises 14 residues.

The chain combines TRBV4-1 with TRBJ2-7; the D gene is possibly TRBD1 (6 bases). Trimming removed 1 base from V and 0 bases from J, with 13 bases in between. Germline-derived CDR1 and CDR2 are MGHRA and YSYEKL. The CDR3 length is 16 residues. The CDR3 loop reads CASSQGWTVSSYEQYV. The CDR3 DNA reads TGCGCCAGCAGCCAAGGATGGACAGTGAGCTCCTACGAGCAGTACGTC.

In this sample, this clone turned up a few times. The chain has TRBV28 and TRBJ1-6; 9 bases are shared with TRBD1. With V trimmed by 6 bases and J by 10 bases, 10 bases remained unmatched. Germline V gives CDR1 MDHEN, CDR2 SYDVKM. The length of the CDR3 is 15 residues. The CDR3 sequence: CASRDSDRGDSPLHF. The DNA of the CDR3 is TGTGCCAGCAGAGACTCAGACAGGGGGGACTCACCCCTCCACTTT.

The chain links TRBV7-9 to TRBJ1-3, with 9 bases matching TRBD1. Germline V gene lookup returns CDR1 SEHNR and CDR2 FQNEAQ (reference sequence). J gave up 3 bases and V 5 bases, and 8 bases lay outside the gene matches. This CDR3 spans 16 amino acids. The CDR3 protein is CASSHDRGSYGNTIYF. The CDR3, as DNA: TGTGCCAGCAGCCATGACAGGGGGTCATATGGAAACACCATATATTTT.

V is TRBV19 and J is TRBJ1-1, with 8 positions matching TRBD1. Germline V gene lookup returns CDR1 LNHDA and CDR2 SQIVND (reference sequence). The CDR3 has 17 residues. The trim removed 1 base at V and 0 bases at J, leaving 7 bases unmatched. The CDR3 here is CASSIGQGAVMNTEAFF. CDR3 in DNA: TGTGCCAGTAGTATAGGGCAGGGGGCTGTCATGAACACTGAAGCTTTCTTT.

This rearrangement joins TRBV5-1 to TRBJ2-7; D remains ambiguous. CDR3 size: 13 residues. CDR1 is SGHRS and CDR2 is YFSETQ in the germline V gene. With 7 bases removed from V and 1 base from J, the gap between germline ends came to 12 bases. CDR3 residues: CASSPEVSYEQYF. CDR3 sequence (DNA): TGCGCCAGCTCACCCGAGGTTTCCTACGAGCAGTACTTC.

This clone showed up many times. V is TRBV5-1 and J is TRBJ2-7; 8 nucleotides align to TRBD1. V gave up 1 base and J gave up 6 bases; unmatched junction bases: 6. Looked up from germline, CDR1 is SGHRS and CDR2 is YFSETQ. CDR3 size: 14 residues. In nucleotides, the CDR3 is TGCGCCAGCAGCTTGTACCAGGGGGCAGTCGAGCAGTACGTC. It specifies CASSLYQGAVEQYV.

This rearrangement joins TRBV28 to TRBJ1-2, with D tentatively TRBD1 (6 bases). The CDR3 is 13 residues long. V dropped 3 bases and J dropped 2 bases, with 7 bases sitting between them. The germline V gene encodes CDR1 MDHEN and CDR2 SYDVKM. The DNA of the CDR3 is TGTGCCAGCAGTTTTGGACAGAACTATGGCTACACCTTC. Residues: CASSFGQNYGYTF.

This chain uses TRBV6-1 with TRBJ1-3; D may be TRBD1 (6 bases). The CDR3 loop spans 15 amino acids. Trimming took off 3 bases at V and 6 bases at J, with 15 bases between the two ends. The germline V gene has CDR1 MNHNS and CDR2 SASEGT. The CDR3 DNA sequence: TGTGCCAGCAGTGACCTGCTAGACAGGACAAACACCATATATTTT. Translated: CASSDLLDRTNTIYF.

This sequence joins TRBV7-9 and TRBJ2-5, with D maybe TRBD1 (5 bases). Germline CDR1 is SEHNR and CDR2 is FQNEAQ (reference sequence). V lost 2 bases, J lost 4 bases, and 11 bases lay in between. The CDR3 runs 14 residues. The CDR3 spells CASSLSGSGETQYF. The CDR3 nucleotides are TGTGCCAGCAGCTTATCAGGGTCTGGAGAGACCCAGTACTTC.

V usage is TRBV28 and J usage is TRBJ1-3; D may be TRBD1 (6 bases). V was trimmed by 7 bases and J by 8 bases, leaving 21 bases between them. CDR1 MDHEN and CDR2 SYDVKM come from the germline V gene. The CDR3 totals 15 residues. CDR3 sequence reads: CASNADRSFSDTIYF. CDR3 bases: TGTGCCAGCAACGCTGACAGGTCCTTCTCAGACACCATATATTTT. The whole variable domain, remainder taken from reference TRBV28 and TRBJ1-3, is DVKVTQSSRYLVKRTGEKVFLECVQDMDHENMFWYRQDPGLGLRLIYFSYDVKMKEKGDIPEGYSVSREKKERFSLILESASTNQTSMYLCASNADRSFSDTIYFGEGSWLTVV.

This clone has only a few counts. The chain employs TRBV7-6 and TRBJ1-4, with unresolved D. The germline V and J ends were trimmed by 4 bases and 7 bases, with 16 bases remaining between them. The CDR3 is 15 amino acids. Germline V CDR1 and CDR2: SGHVS, FNYEAQ. The CDR3 protein is CASSSDTGETEKLFF. As DNA, the CDR3 is TGTGCCAGCAGCTCCGACACGGGAGAAACTGAAAAACTGTTTTTT.